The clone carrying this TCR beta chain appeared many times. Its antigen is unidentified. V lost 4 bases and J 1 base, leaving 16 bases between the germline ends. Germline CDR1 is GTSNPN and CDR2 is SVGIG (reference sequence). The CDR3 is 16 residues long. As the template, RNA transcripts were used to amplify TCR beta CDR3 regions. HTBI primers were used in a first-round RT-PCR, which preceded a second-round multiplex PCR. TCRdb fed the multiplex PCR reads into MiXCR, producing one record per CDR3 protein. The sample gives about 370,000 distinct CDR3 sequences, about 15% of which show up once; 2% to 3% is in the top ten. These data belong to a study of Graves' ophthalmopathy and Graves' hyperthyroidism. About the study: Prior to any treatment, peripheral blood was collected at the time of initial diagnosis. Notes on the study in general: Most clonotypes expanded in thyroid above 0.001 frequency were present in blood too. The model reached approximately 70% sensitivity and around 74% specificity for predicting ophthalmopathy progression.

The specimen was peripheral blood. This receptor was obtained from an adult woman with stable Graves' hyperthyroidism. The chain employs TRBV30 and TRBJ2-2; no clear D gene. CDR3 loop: CAWIPPRVLNTGELFF. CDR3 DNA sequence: TGTGCCTGGATCCCACCGAGAGTGTTGAACACCGGGGAGCTGTTTTTT.